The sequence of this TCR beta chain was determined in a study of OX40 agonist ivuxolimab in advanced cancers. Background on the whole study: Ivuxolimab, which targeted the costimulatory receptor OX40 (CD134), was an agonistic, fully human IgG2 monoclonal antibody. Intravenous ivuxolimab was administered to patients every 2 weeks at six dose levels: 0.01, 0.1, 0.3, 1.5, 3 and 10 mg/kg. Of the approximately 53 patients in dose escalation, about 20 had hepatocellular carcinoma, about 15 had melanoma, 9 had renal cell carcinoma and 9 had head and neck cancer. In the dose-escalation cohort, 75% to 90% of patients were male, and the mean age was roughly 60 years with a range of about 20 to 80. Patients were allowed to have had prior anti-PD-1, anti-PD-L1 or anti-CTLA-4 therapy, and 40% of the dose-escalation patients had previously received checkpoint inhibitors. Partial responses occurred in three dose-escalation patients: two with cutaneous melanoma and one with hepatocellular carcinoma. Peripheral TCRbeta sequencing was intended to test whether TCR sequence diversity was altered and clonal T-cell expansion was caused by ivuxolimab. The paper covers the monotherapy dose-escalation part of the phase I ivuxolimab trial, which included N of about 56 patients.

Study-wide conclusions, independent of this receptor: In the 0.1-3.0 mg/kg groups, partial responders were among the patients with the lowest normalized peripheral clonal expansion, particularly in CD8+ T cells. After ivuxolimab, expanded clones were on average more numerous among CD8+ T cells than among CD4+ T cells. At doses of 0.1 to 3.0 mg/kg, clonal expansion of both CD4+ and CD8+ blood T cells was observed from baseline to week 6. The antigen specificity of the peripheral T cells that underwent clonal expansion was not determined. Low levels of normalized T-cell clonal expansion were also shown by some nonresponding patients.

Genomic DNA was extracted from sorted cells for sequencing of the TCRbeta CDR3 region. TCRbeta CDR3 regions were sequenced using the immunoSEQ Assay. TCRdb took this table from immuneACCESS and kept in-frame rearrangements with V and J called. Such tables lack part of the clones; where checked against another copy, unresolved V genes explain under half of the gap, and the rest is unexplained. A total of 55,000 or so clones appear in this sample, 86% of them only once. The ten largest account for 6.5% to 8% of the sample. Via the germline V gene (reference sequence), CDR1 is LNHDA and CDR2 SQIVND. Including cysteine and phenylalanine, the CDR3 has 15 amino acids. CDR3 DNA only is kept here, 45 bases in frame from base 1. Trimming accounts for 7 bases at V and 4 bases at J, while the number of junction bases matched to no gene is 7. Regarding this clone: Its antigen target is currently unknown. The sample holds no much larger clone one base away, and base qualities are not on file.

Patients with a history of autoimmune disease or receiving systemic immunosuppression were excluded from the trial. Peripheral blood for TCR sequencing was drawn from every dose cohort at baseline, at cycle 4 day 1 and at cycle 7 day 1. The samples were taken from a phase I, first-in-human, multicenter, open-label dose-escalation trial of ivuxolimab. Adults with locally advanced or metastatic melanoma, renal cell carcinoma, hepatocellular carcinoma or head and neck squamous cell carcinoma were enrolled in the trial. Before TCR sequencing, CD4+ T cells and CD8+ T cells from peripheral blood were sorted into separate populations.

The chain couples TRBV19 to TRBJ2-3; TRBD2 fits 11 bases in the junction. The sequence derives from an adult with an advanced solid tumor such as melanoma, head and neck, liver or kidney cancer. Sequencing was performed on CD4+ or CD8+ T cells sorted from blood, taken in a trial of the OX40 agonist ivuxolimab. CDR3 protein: CASTLGTSGADTQYF. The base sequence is TGTGCCAGTACCCTCGGGACTAGCGGTGCAGATACGCAGTATTTT. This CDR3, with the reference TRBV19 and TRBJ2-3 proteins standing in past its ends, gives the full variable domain DGGITQSPKYLFRKEGQNVTLSCEQNLNHDAMYWYRQDPGQGLRLIYYSQIVNDFQKGDIAEGYSVSREKKESFPLTVTSAQKNPTAFYLCASTLGTSGADTQYFGPGTRLTVL.